Listed below are T cell receptor beta chains from one sample, sequenced in a study of OX40 agonist ivuxolimab in advanced cancers. Only in-frame clones appear in the TCRdb table, and some are missing; sequencing was by immunoSEQ multiplex PCR. In the table there are around 99,000 clones, around 90% of which are singletons. The sequencing used CD4+ or CD8+ T cells sorted from blood, collected in a trial of the OX40 agonist ivuxolimab. The receptors here all came from an adult with an advanced solid tumor such as melanoma, head and neck, liver or kidney cancer. Both conserved end residues are part of each CDR3. The D gene is left open where the match is weak. Rows give clone size only sometimes, using once, few, many, or a class for an expanded clone.

clone_size: -
d_call: -
j_call: TRBJ1-2
v_call: TRBV6-1
cdr3_aa: CASSEVTGNYGYTF
cdr3_nt: TGTGCCAGCAGTGAAGTAACAGGGAACTATGGCTACACCTTC

clone_size: -
d_call: -
j_call: TRBJ2-7
v_call: TRBV2
cdr3_aa: CASRDGSSTGEQYF
cdr3_nt: TGTGCCAGCAGAGACGGATCCTCTACGGGGGAGCAGTACTTC

clone_size: -
d_call: -
j_call: TRBJ2-7
v_call: TRBV5-4
cdr3_aa: CASSSKGSSLTYEQYF
cdr3_nt: TGTGCCAGCAGTTCGAAAGGCAGCTCTCTTACCTACGAGCAGTACTTC

clone_size: -
d_call: -
j_call: TRBJ1-1
v_call: TRBV6-1
cdr3_aa: CASSERLEAFF
cdr3_nt: TGTGCCAGCAGTGAAAGGCTTGAAGCTTTCTTT

clone_size: few
d_call: -
j_call: TRBJ2-3
v_call: TRBV5-1
cdr3_aa: CASSLGGGASTDTQYF
cdr3_nt: TGCGCCAGCAGCTTGGGAGGAGGGGCTAGCACAGATACGCAGTATTTT

clone_size: -
d_call: -
j_call: TRBJ2-1
v_call: TRBV6-1
cdr3_aa: CASSIRLEGEQFF
cdr3_nt: TGTGCCAGCAGTATCCGACTAGAAGGTGAGCAGTTCTTC

clone_size: -
d_call: -
j_call: TRBJ2-7
v_call: TRBV27
cdr3_aa: CASRPRPGQGGTYEQYF
cdr3_nt: TGTGCCAGCAGACCGAGGCCCGGGCAGGGCGGTACCTACGAGCAGTACTTC

clone_size: -
d_call: TRBD1
j_call: TRBJ2-7
v_call: TRBV5-1
cdr3_aa: CASSSNRDRGYEQYF
cdr3_nt: TGCGCCAGCAGCTCTAACCGGGACAGGGGCTACGAGCAGTACTTC

clone_size: -
d_call: -
j_call: TRBJ1-2
v_call: TRBV7-2
cdr3_aa: CASSLLVAGNYGYTF
cdr3_nt: TGTGCCAGCAGCTTGCTGGTCGCTGGGAACTATGGCTACACCTTC

clone_size: -
d_call: -
j_call: TRBJ2-5
v_call: TRBV19
cdr3_aa: CASSISPTGLETQYF
cdr3_nt: TGTGCCAGTAGTATATCCCCCACAGGGCTGGAGACCCAGTACTTC

clone_size: -
d_call: TRBD1
j_call: TRBJ1-2
v_call: TRBV30
cdr3_aa: CAGGQANYGYTF
cdr3_nt: TGTGCCGGGGGACAGGCAAACTATGGCTACACCTTC

clone_size: -
d_call: TRBD2
j_call: TRBJ2-2
v_call: TRBV10-2
cdr3_aa: CASREGGRARTGELFF
cdr3_nt: TGCGCCAGCAGGGAAGGCGGGAGGGCGCGGACCGGGGAGCTGTTTTTT

clone_size: -
d_call: -
j_call: TRBJ1-1
v_call: TRBV6-6
cdr3_aa: CASSYSGYSEAFF
cdr3_nt: TGTGCCAGCAGTTACTCAGGGTACTCTGAAGCTTTCTTT

clone_size: -
d_call: -
j_call: TRBJ1-5
v_call: TRBV5-1
cdr3_aa: CASSLEGSNQPQHF
cdr3_nt: TGCGCCAGCAGCTTGGAGGGGTCCAATCAGCCCCAGCATTTT

clone_size: -
d_call: -
j_call: TRBJ1-1
v_call: TRBV5-1
cdr3_aa: CASSLRSREGNTEAFF
cdr3_nt: TGCGCCAGCAGCTTGAGGTCCAGGGAAGGGAACACTGAAGCTTTCTTT

clone_size: -
d_call: -
j_call: TRBJ1-1
v_call: TRBV7-9
cdr3_aa: CASRLMNTEAFF
cdr3_nt: TGTGCCAGCAGGTTAATGAACACTGAAGCTTTCTTT

clone_size: -
d_call: -
j_call: TRBJ1-2
v_call: TRBV6-6
cdr3_aa: CASSLMGDVYGYTF
cdr3_nt: TGTGCCAGCAGTCTTATGGGGGACGTCTATGGCTACACCTTC

clone_size: once
d_call: TRBD1
j_call: TRBJ1-6
v_call: TRBV5-1
cdr3_aa: CASSPDRGPPGGSPLHF
cdr3_nt: TGCGCCAGCAGCCCCGACAGGGGACCTCCCGGCGGTTCACCCCTCCACTTT

clone_size: -
d_call: -
j_call: TRBJ2-4
v_call: TRBV11-2
cdr3_aa: CASSSYLRPEGAKNIQYF
cdr3_nt: TGTGCCAGCAGCTCTTACCTAAGGCCTGAGGGAGCCAAAAACATTCAGTACTTC

clone_size: -
d_call: -
j_call: TRBJ2-5
v_call: TRBV20-1
cdr3_aa: CSAGRETQYF
cdr3_nt: TGCAGTGCTGGGAGGGAGACCCAGTACTTC

clone_size: -
d_call: TRBD2
j_call: TRBJ2-2
v_call: TRBV11-2
cdr3_aa: CASSILAGVNTGELFF
cdr3_nt: TGTGCCAGCAGCATCCTAGCGGGAGTGAACACCGGGGAGCTGTTTTTT

clone_size: -
d_call: TRBD1
j_call: TRBJ1-2
v_call: TRBV19
cdr3_aa: CASRKDRGDSYGYTF
cdr3_nt: TGTGCCAGTAGGAAGGACAGGGGGGATAGCTATGGCTACACCTTC

clone_size: few
d_call: -
j_call: TRBJ2-1
v_call: TRBV28
cdr3_aa: CASSLVNEQFF
cdr3_nt: TGTGCCAGCAGTTTGGTCAATGAGCAGTTCTTC

clone_size: once
d_call: TRBD2
j_call: TRBJ2-3
v_call: TRBV5-4
cdr3_aa: CASSLALAGVGDTQYF
cdr3_nt: TGTGCCAGCAGCTTGGCACTAGCGGGAGTGGGAGATACGCAGTATTTT

clone_size: once
d_call: TRBD2
j_call: TRBJ2-5
v_call: TRBV5-1
cdr3_aa: CASSLAGGAGETQYF
cdr3_nt: TGCGCCAGCAGCCTTGCGGGGGGCGCGGGGGAGACCCAGTACTTC

clone_size: -
d_call: -
j_call: TRBJ2-1
v_call: TRBV19
cdr3_aa: CASSIQGGTTYNEQFF
cdr3_nt: TGTGCCAGTAGTATACAAGGGGGGACAACCTACAATGAGCAGTTCTTC

clone_size: once
d_call: TRBD2
j_call: TRBJ2-7
v_call: TRBV6-5
cdr3_aa: CASSPGTSGSYEQYF
cdr3_nt: TGTGCCAGCAGTCCTGGGACTAGCGGGAGCTACGAGCAGTACTTC

clone_size: -
d_call: TRBD1
j_call: TRBJ1-2
v_call: TRBV28
cdr3_aa: CASSFLDRAGGFGYTF
cdr3_nt: TGTGCCAGCAGTTTCTTAGACCGGGCAGGGGGCTTCGGCTACACCTTC

clone_size: -
d_call: TRBD2
j_call: TRBJ2-4
v_call: TRBV19
cdr3_aa: CASSLIAGGDIQYF
cdr3_nt: TGTGCCAGTAGTCTAATAGCGGGAGGTGACATTCAGTACTTC

clone_size: -
d_call: -
j_call: TRBJ1-1
v_call: TRBV28
cdr3_aa: CASSFRGGRVSKAFF
cdr3_nt: TGTGCCAGCAGTTTTAGGGGGGGGCGAGTATCCAAAGCTTTCTTT

clone_size: once
d_call: -
j_call: TRBJ1-6
v_call: TRBV15
cdr3_aa: CATSRDRGNSPLHF
cdr3_nt: TGTGCCACCAGCAGAGACAGGGGTAATTCACCCCTCCACTTT

clone_size: -
d_call: -
j_call: TRBJ1-3
v_call: TRBV7-9
cdr3_aa: CASSLVGAGNTIYF
cdr3_nt: TGTGCCAGCAGCTTAGTAGGGGCTGGAAACACCATATATTTT

clone_size: -
d_call: TRBD1
j_call: TRBJ2-7
v_call: TRBV5-1
cdr3_aa: CASSPGTVYEQYF
cdr3_nt: TGCGCCAGCAGCCCCGGGACAGTCTACGAGCAGTACTTC

clone_size: -
d_call: -
j_call: TRBJ2-4
v_call: TRBV6-1
cdr3_aa: CASSERNIQYF
cdr3_nt: TGTGCCAGCAGTGAACGAAACATTCAGTACTTC

clone_size: -
d_call: -
j_call: TRBJ1-4
v_call: TRBV5-1
cdr3_aa: CASSLAAVGEKLFF
cdr3_nt: TGCGCCAGCAGCTTGGCCGCGGTGGGCGAAAAACTGTTTTTT

clone_size: -
d_call: TRBD1
j_call: TRBJ2-7
v_call: TRBV11-1
cdr3_aa: CASSHPTGSEQYF
cdr3_nt: TGTGCCAGCAGCCACCCGACAGGGTCCGAGCAGTACTTC

clone_size: -
d_call: -
j_call: TRBJ2-2
v_call: TRBV11-2
cdr3_aa: CASRRTGSLNTGELFF
cdr3_nt: TGTGCCAGCAGAAGGACCGGGTCGTTGAACACCGGGGAGCTGTTTTTT